The sequence of this TCR beta chain was determined in a study of PD-1 and CTLA-4 blockade in melanoma. CDR1 and CDR2 from the germline V gene are GTSNPN and SVGIG (reference sequence). The CDR3 covers 12 residues. The V and J ends lost 2 bases and 11 bases respectively, with 15 bases between them. The method was immunoSEQ multiplex PCR; TCRdb's version includes in-frame clones alone and lacks a portion of them. The table shows about 28,000 clones, with less than 90% occurring only once. Sequencing used CD8+ T cells from peripheral blood, obtained before anti-PD-1 treatment. The receptor was derived from a human donor with melanoma. This rearrangement joins TRBV30 to TRBJ1-1, with D perhaps TRBD1 (6 bases). CDR3 nucleotides: TGTGCCTGGAGTAAGGGGGACCGGGTCGCTTTCTTT. As protein: CAWSKGDRVAFF. The whole variable domain, remainder taken from reference TRBV30 and TRBJ1-1, is SQTIHQWPATLVQPVGSPLSLECTVEGTSNPNLYWYRQAAGRGLQLLFYSVGIGQISSEVPQNLSASRPQDRQFILSSKKLLLSDSGFYLCAWSKGDRVAFFGQGTRLTVV.